This T cell receptor (beta chain) derives from a study of T cells after yellow fever vaccination. This clonotype was detected many times. Deletions cut 2 bases from V and 6 bases from J, with 16 bases between. The CDR3 length is 15 residues. CDR1 and CDR2 from the germline V gene are MNHNS and SASEGT. UMIs were added to TCR cDNA along with a universal primer site when it was made by 5'RACE template switching. TCRdb processed the 5' RACE reads anew with MiXCR; each CDR3 protein has one entry. The table includes 70,000 to 80,000 distinct CDR3 sequences, about 7.7% detected once. The clonotype was recovered from a man aged 18 to 29 who received the YFV17D yellow fever vaccine. The chain recombines TRBV6-1 with TRBJ1-1; unclear D gene. The material was CD8+ T cells sorted from PBMCs, obtained 9 to 10 days after the first yellow fever vaccination. This CDR3 reads CASSEFRGWVSEAFF. DNA of the CDR3: TGTGCCAGCAGTGAATTTAGAGGTTGGGTCTCTGAAGCTTTCTTT.